Presented here are 9 T cell receptor beta chains from one specimen sequenced in a study of a mutant IDH1 vaccine in newly diagnosed glioma. Using immunoSEQ multiplex PCR, the repertoire was profiled, and TCRdb retains in-frame clones only, with some absent. This sample has about 33,000 clones, with more than 75% found just once. The sample's time point: week 23, last vaccination. Each dose delivered 300 ug of mutant IDH1 20-mer peptide subcutaneously with imiquimod. Antigen specificity for these receptors is unknown. The specimen comprised PBMCs, sampled from a glioma patient whose treatment included an IDH1 peptide vaccine. These receptor sequences come from a man in his forties or fifties with glioma.

This clone was seen a single time. The chain has TRBV6-1 and TRBJ2-1; 8 bases match TRBD1. From germline, CDR1 is MNHNS and CDR2 SASEGT. The trim removed 2 bases at V and 5 bases at J, leaving 11 bases unmatched. This CDR3 comprises 17 residues. CDR3 residues: CASSEWAWQGADNEQFF. Here the CDR3 DNA reads TGTGCCAGCAGTGAATGGGCGTGGCAGGGGGCAGACAATGAGCAGTTCTTC.

This sequence joins TRBV5-4 and TRBJ2-5; tentatively, D is TRBD1 or TRBD2 (6 bases each). Trimming cost V 3 bases and J 5 bases, with 20 bases left between them. The CDR3 is made up of 16 amino acids. From germline, CDR1 is SGHNT and CDR2 YYREEE (reference sequence). The CDR3: CASSSPTMGGEETQYF. The CDR3 nucleotides are TGTGCCAGCAGCTCGCCGACTATGGGGGGCGAGGAGACCCAGTACTTC.

This chain uses TRBV6-6 with TRBJ2-1; the D is unclear. Trimming stripped 0 bases from V and 5 bases from J, with 5 bases between. Per germline, CDR1 MNHNY and CDR2 SVGAGI (reference sequence). There are 13 residues in the CDR3. CDR3 sequence (DNA): TGTGCCAGCAGTTACTCGATGGACAATGAGCAGTTCTTC. This codes for CASSYSMDNEQFF.

The chain employs TRBV30 and TRBJ1-4; D might be TRBD1 (5 bases). V shed 4 bases and J shed 6 bases, with 9 bases lying between them. Germline V gene sequence: CDR1 GTSNPN, CDR2 SVGIG (reference sequence). The CDR3 runs 12 residues. The CDR3 region is CAWTGRDEKLFF. The CDR3 coding sequence is TGTGCCTGGACAGGGCGGGATGAAAAACTGTTTTTT.

V gene TRBV6-6 combines with J gene TRBJ1-5; D gene ambiguous. V lost 0 bases to trimming and J lost 7 bases, with 10 bases between them. The CDR3 loop spans 14 amino acids. CDR1 is MNHNY and CDR2 is SVGAGI in the germline V gene (reference sequence). For the CDR3, the DNA is TGTGCCAGCAGTTACTCCGGAGGGAACCAGCCCCAGCATTTT. The encoded protein is CASSYSGGNQPQHF.

This clone came up a few times. V gene TRBV4-2 combines with J gene TRBJ1-5, with D possibly being TRBD1 (5 bases). CDR3 length equals 16 residues. V lost 1 base and J 2 bases, leaving 12 bases between the germline ends. The V gene's germline CDR1 is LGHNA and CDR2 YNFKEQ. The CDR3 DNA reads as TGTGCCAGCAGCCAAGGGGGCGGTGAGGGCAATCAGCCCCAGCATTTT. Translation: CASSQGGGEGNQPQHF.

The chain is built from TRBV28 and TRBJ1-1; 7 nucleotides align to TRBD1. Trimming at V came to 3 bases and at J to 2 bases, leaving 9 bases not matched to a gene. This CDR3 is built from 16 residues. Looked up from germline, CDR1 is MDHEN and CDR2 is SYDVKM. The CDR3, as DNA: TGTGCCAGCAGTTTGGCCGGAGGGACAGTAAACACTGAAGCTTTCTTT. The encoded protein is CASSLAGGTVNTEAFF.

This chain connects TRBV27 to TRBJ1-2; 7 nucleotides match TRBD1. The V gene's germline CDR1 is MNHEY and CDR2 SMNVEV (reference sequence). The CDR3 totals 15 residues. J gave up 6 bases and V 5 bases, and 12 bases lay outside the gene matches. The CDR3 coding sequence is TGTGCCAGCAGTGTTAGACAGGGAAGCAGCAATGGCTACACCTTC. Protein: CASSVRQGSSNGYTF.

This chain links TRBV5-1 with TRBJ1-1, with D possibly TRBD1 on 5 matching bases. This CDR3 contains 13 residues. Trimming removed 5 bases at V and 11 bases at J, with 19 bases between. Per the germline V gene, CDR1 is SGHRS and CDR2 is YFSETQ. CDR3 amino acids: CASSFAGGGMAFF. CDR3 coding DNA: TGCGCCAGCAGTTTTGCCGGGGGAGGGATGGCTTTCTTT.